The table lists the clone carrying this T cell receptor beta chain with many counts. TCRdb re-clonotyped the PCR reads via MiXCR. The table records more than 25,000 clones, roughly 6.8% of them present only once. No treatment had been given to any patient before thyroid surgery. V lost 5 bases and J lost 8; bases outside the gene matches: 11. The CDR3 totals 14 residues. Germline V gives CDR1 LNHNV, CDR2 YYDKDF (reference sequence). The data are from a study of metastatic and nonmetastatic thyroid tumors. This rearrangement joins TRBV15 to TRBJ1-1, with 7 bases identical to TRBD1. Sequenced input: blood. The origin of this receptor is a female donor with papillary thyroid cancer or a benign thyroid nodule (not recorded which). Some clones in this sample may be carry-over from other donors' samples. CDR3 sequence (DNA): TGTGCCACCAGCTCCACATGGGGACAGTTCGAAGCTTTCTTT. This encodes CATSSTWGQFEAFF.